This T cell receptor beta chain was documented in a study of blood T cell repertoires in COVID-19. For the study at large: Nucleic acid was either cDNA or gDNA, and it came from T cells, B-cell-depleted T cells, or PBMCs.

Some clones are missing from TCRdb's copy, which holds only in-frame ones; the method was immunoSEQ multiplex PCR. The profile shows a few hundred thousand clones, roughly 86% of them singletons. Trimming removed 2 bases at V and 5 bases at J, with 17 bases between. CDR3 size: 15 residues. Germline V gives CDR1 GTSNPN, CDR2 SVGIG (reference sequence). The chain combines TRBV30 with TRBJ2-3, with D tentatively TRBD2 (6 bases). The TCR was taken from a human donor in a cohort sampled during active COVID-19. Material for sequencing was peripheral blood. CDR3 bases: TGTGCCTGGAGTTGGTGGGGGGAGTTTGGAGATACGCAGTATTTT. Residues: CAWSWWGEFGDTQYF.